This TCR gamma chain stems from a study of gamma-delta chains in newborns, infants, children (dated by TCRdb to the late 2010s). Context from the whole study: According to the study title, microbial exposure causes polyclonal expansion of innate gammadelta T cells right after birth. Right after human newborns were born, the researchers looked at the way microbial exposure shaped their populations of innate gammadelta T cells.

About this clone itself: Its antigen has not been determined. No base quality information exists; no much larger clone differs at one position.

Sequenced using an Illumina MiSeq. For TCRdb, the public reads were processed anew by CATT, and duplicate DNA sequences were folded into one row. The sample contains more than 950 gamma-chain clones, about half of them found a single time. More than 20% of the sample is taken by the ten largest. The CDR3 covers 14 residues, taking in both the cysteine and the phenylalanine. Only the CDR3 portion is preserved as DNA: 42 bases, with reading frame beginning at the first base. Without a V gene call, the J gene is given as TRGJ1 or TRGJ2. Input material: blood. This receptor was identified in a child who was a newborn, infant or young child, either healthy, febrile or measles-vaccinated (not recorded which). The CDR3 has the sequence CALWEASNYYKKLF. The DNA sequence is TGTGCCTTGTGGGAGGCATCGAATTATTATAAGAAACTCTTT.